The rows below give T cell receptor beta chains drawn from one sample of a study of T cells in Graves' hyperthyroidism and ophthalmopathy. TCRdb re-derived calls from the multiplex PCR reads in MiXCR, one entry per CDR3 protein. There are about 520,000 distinct CDR3 sequences in the sample; around 22% occur only once, and around 11% lies in the top ten. The specimen sequenced was blood. The origin of the receptors is a woman in her twenties or thirties with Graves' ophthalmopathy. CDR3s include the opening cysteine and the closing phenylalanine or tryptophan. D genes are given only for firm matches. A row's size may be missing; if present it is once, few, many or a size class.

d_call,j_call,v_call,clone_size,cdr3_nt,cdr3_aa
.,TRBJ1-1,TRBV25-1,.,TGTGCCAGCAGTGACAGGTCCTGGCGAGCTTTCTTT,CASSDRSWRAFF
.,TRBJ2-2,TRBV29-1,many,TGCAGCGTTGCGGGGGCGAACACCGGGGAGCTGTTTTTT,CSVAGANTGELFF
TRBD2,TRBJ2-1,TRBV6-2/TRBV6-3,few,TGTGCCAGCAGTCCTCTAGCGGGGAGCCTCTACAATGAGCAGTTCTTC,CASSPLAGSLYNEQFF
.,TRBJ2-7,TRBV6-1,few,TGTGCCAGCAGTGGCCGCGGGCGGGACTACGAGCAGTACTTC,CASSGRGRDYEQYF
TRBD2,TRBJ2-5,TRBV20-1,many,TGCAGTGCTAGAGATCCGTCCGGGGGGGAAGAGACCCAGTACTTC,CSARDPSGGEETQYF
.,TRBJ2-5,TRBV29-1,many,TGCAGCGTTGAATGGACAGTTCAAGAGACCCAGTACTTC,CSVEWTVQETQYF
.,TRBJ2-7,TRBV6-1,.,TGTGCCAGCAGTGAAAGGGAGTTTAACTACGAGCAGTACTTC,CASSEREFNYEQYF
.,TRBJ1-2,TRBV12-3/TRBV12-4,many,TGTGCCAGCAGTTCGCGGGGGGCGACTAACTATGGCTACACCTTC,CASSSRGATNYGYTF
.,TRBJ1-1,TRBV19,many,TGTGCCAGTAGTGCCGGCGCAGGGAGGGAAGCTTTCTTT,CASSAGAGREAFF
.,TRBJ2-2,TRBV9,many,TGTGCCAGCAGCGTAGTTAACAGCCCGACCGGGGAGCTGTTTTTT,CASSVVNSPTGELFF
.,TRBJ1-2,TRBV2,few,TGTGCCAGCAGTGAGGGCAGGCGTCTAAATGGCTACACCTTC,CASSEGRRLNGYTF
.,TRBJ2-7,TRBV5-1,many,TGCGCCAGCAGCTCGGGGATTTACGAGCAGTACTTC,CASSSGIYEQYF
TRBD1,TRBJ1-2,TRBV2,.,TGTGCCAGCAGACGCGGACAGGGGGCCTATGGCTACACCTTC,CASRRGQGAYGYTF
TRBD1,TRBJ1-2,TRBV6-1,few,TGTGCCAGCAATCTAGGGGGCCCCGTGTATGGCTACACCTTC,CASNLGGPVYGYTF
TRBD1,TRBJ1-6,TRBV27,many,TGTGCCAGCAGTTTAACCCCGGCAGGGGGCATGAATTCACCCCTCCACTTT,CASSLTPAGGMNSPLHF
.,TRBJ1-1,TRBV28,many,TGTGCCAGCAGTTTATCGGGGGCCATGAACACTGAAGCTTTCTTT,CASSLSGAMNTEAFF
.,TRBJ2-2,TRBV20-1,.,TGCAGTGTCAGTTCAGGGAAAACGGCCGGGGAGCTGTTTTTT,CSVSSGKTAGELFF
.,TRBJ1-5,TRBV11-2,few,TGTGCCAGCAGCTTAGACACCTATCAGCCCCAGCATTTT,CASSLDTYQPQHF
TRBD1,TRBJ1-2,TRBV6-5,many,TGTGCCAGCAGACGATACGTCAGGGGGGACTATGGCTACACCTTC,CASRRYVRGDYGYTF
.,TRBJ2-2,TRBV24-1,many,TGTGCCACCAGTGGGCTCGGTAACACCGGGGAGCTGTTTTTT,CATSGLGNTGELFF
.,TRBJ1-2,TRBV9,.,TGTGCCAGCAGCGTAGAAGCCACTAACTATGGCTACACCTTC,CASSVEATNYGYTF
.,TRBJ1-5,TRBV20-1,few,TGCAGTGCTAGAGATCGGACAAGGGCACTGTCTAGCAATCAGCCCCAGCATTTT,CSARDRTRALSSNQPQHF
.,TRBJ1-1,TRBV27,few,TGTGCCAGCAGTTTATCCACGCTGGTCGTGAACACTGAAGCTTTCTTT,CASSLSTLVVNTEAFF
TRBD1,TRBJ1-1,TRBV28,few,TGTGCCAGCAGTTTATACACGATGACAGGGACAGTTATGAACACTGAAGCTTTCTTT,CASSLYTMTGTVMNTEAFF
TRBD2,TRBJ2-5,TRBV5-1,many,TGCGCCAGCAGCTTGGCTGCTAGCGGGGGAGAGACCCAGTACTTC,CASSLAASGGETQYF
TRBD2,TRBJ2-7,TRBV5-1,many,TGCGCCAGCAGGTTGGGGCTAGCGGACCTCTACGAGCAGTACTTC,CASRLGLADLYEQYF
.,TRBJ2-7,TRBV27,few,TGTGCCAGCAGCTCCAAACCGGGACATTCCTACGAGCAGTACTTC,CASSSKPGHSYEQYF
.,TRBJ1-2,TRBV6-1,many,TGTGCCAGCAGTGGGGGCAGGGCCTATGGCTACACCTTC,CASSGGRAYGYTF
.,TRBJ1-1,TRBV7-3,.,TGTGCCAGCAGCTTGTCCCCGACACACGCTGAAGCTTTCTTT,CASSLSPTHAEAFF
TRBD1,TRBJ1-5,TRBV28,many,TGTGCCAGCAGTCCGACAGGGTTAGGGAATCAGCCCCAGCATTTT,CASSPTGLGNQPQHF
.,TRBJ1-5,TRBV19,.,TGTGCCAGTAGTATAGGGGGCAATCAGCCCGAGCATTTT,CASSIGGNQPEHF
.,TRBJ2-4,TRBV20-1,many,TGCAGCGCCGCCGTATCCCCAGGGCAAAACATTCAGTACTTC,CSAAVSPGQNIQYF
TRBD1,TRBJ2-5,TRBV6-1,once,TGTGCCAGCACCACAGGGGATGGGGAGACCCAGTACTTC,CASTTGDGETQYF
.,TRBJ1-2,TRBV3-1,.,TGTGCCAGCAGCCAAGGGACAGCGACTTCCTATGGCTACAGCTTC,CASSQGTATSYGYSF
TRBD1,TRBJ1-1,TRBV20-1,many,TGCAGTGCAAAACCGGGACAGGCTAACACTGAAGCTTTCTTT,CSAKPGQANTEAFF
.,TRBJ2-7,TRBV7-8,many,TGTGCCAGCAGCTTTGCGCGCGGAAGGGACTACGAGCAGTACTTC,CASSFARGRDYEQYF
TRBD1,TRBJ1-2,TRBV6-1,.,TGTGCCAGCAGTGAAACGGCAGGGGGTAACTATGGCTACACCTTC,CASSETAGGNYGYTF
TRBD1,TRBJ2-7,TRBV14,.,TGTGCCAGCAGCCAACTACAGGGGTTGTTCTTCGAGCAGTACTTC,CASSQLQGLFFEQYF
TRBD1,TRBJ1-5,TRBV28,many,TGTGCCAGCAGTTCATTCGACAGGGAGGACAATCAGCCCCAGCATTTT,CASSSFDREDNQPQHF
.,TRBJ2-7,TRBV10-3,many,TGTGCCATCAGTCTCCGGGACAACTACGAGCAGTACTTC,CAISLRDNYEQYF
.,TRBJ1-2,TRBV4-2,.,TGTGCCAGCAGCCAAGGTGGTAGGGCTGGCTACACCTTC,CASSQGGRAGYTF
.,TRBJ2-5,TRBV30,few,TGTGCCTGGAGTGTGCTTTGGGGAGTCGCAGAGACCCAGTACTTC,CAWSVLWGVAETQYF
TRBD2,TRBJ2-5,TRBV6-2/TRBV6-3,many,TGTGCCAGCAGTCGGACTAGCGGGGCTGAGACCCAGTACTTC,CASSRTSGAETQYF
.,TRBJ2-7,TRBV5-1,many,TGCGCCAGCAGCTCCCCGGACAGTGTCTACGAGCAGTACTTC,CASSSPDSVYEQYF
.,TRBJ1-1,TRBV5-1,few,TGCGCCAGCAGCTGGAGTGGTGGGTCTGAAGCTTTCTTT,CASSWSGGSEAFF
.,TRBJ1-1,TRBV20-1,few,TGCAACATACAGGGATTTGACACTGAAGCTTTCTTT,CNIQGFDTEAFF
TRBD2,TRBJ2-4,TRBV10-3,once,TGTGCCATCAGTGAAGGACTAGCGGGGGAAAACATTCAGTACTTC,CAISEGLAGENIQYF
.,TRBJ2-5,TRBV12-3/TRBV12-4,many,TGTGCCAGCAGGGGGGAACAGGAGACCCAGTACTTC,CASRGEQETQYF
.,TRBJ1-5,TRBV15,few,TGTGCCACCAGCAGAGTTCCCCTAGCCAATCAGCCCCAGCATTTT,CATSRVPLANQPQHF
TRBD1,TRBJ2-2,TRBV6-2/TRBV6-3,many,TGTGCCAGCAGACCGAGGGGGCAAGGCGGGGAGCTGTTTTTT,CASRPRGQGGELFF
.,TRBJ1-5,TRBV2,many,TGTGCCAGCAGTCCCTCCACCAATCAGCCCCAGCATTTT,CASSPSTNQPQHF
TRBD1,TRBJ2-5,TRBV2,many,TGTGCCAGCAGTTACGACAGGGTTCAAGTAACCCAGTACTTC,CASSYDRVQVTQYF
TRBD1,TRBJ1-5,TRBV6-2/TRBV6-3,many,TGTGCCAGCAGCTATGGGACAGGAGGTAATCAGCCCCAGCATTTT,CASSYGTGGNQPQHF
.,TRBJ2-7,TRBV5-5,.,TGTGCCAGCAGCTCGGGCCTCCGGGAGCAGTACTTC,CASSSGLREQYF
.,TRBJ1-5,TRBV12-3/TRBV12-4,many,TGTGCCAGCAGTGGGGAGGGTAGAGCCAATCAGCCCCAGCATTTT,CASSGEGRANQPQHF
.,TRBJ2-5,TRBV7-6,few,TGTGCCAGCAGCTTAGCGTGGGGGGCAATGGAGACCCAGTACTTC,CASSLAWGAMETQYF
.,TRBJ2-7,TRBV11-3,many,TGTGCCAGCAGCTTAGGTGGTGGGGACGAGCAGTACTTC,CASSLGGGDEQYF
.,TRBJ1-1,TRBV4-1,.,TGCGCCAGCAGCCAAGAGGGTGGGGGGAACACTGAAGCTTTCTTT,CASSQEGGGNTEAFF